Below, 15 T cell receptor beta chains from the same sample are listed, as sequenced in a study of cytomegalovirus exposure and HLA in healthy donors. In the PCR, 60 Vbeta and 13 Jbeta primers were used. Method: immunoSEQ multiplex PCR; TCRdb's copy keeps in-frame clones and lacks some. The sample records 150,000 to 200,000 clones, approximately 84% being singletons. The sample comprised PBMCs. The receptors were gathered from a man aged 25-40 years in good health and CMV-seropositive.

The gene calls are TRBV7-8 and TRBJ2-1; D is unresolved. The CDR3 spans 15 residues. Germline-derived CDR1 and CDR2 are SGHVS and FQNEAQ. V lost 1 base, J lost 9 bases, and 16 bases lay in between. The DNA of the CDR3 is TGTGCCAGCAGCTTAGTGGGCCCCGACCCCAGTGAGCAGTTCTTC. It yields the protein CASSLVGPDPSEQFF.

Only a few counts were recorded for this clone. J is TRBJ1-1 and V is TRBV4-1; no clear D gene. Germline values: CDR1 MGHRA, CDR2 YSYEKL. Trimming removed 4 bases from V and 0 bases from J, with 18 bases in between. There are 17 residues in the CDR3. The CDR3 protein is CASSPIETLQMNTEAFF. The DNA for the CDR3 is TGCGCCAGCAGCCCCATAGAAACCTTACAGATGAACACTGAAGCTTTCTTT.

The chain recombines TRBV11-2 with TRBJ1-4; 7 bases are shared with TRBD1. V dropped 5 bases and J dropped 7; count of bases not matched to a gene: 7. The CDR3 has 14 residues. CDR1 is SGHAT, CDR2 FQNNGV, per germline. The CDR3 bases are TGTGCCAGCAGCCCCACAGGGGTCGGTGAAAAACTGTTTTTT. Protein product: CASSPTGVGEKLFF.

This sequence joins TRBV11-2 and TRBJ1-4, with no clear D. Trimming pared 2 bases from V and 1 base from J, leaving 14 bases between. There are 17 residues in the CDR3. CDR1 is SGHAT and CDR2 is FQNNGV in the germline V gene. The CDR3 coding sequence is TGTGCCAGCAGCTTAACGGCCTTCCCGGGAACTAATGAAAAACTGTTTTTT. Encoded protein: CASSLTAFPGTNEKLFF.

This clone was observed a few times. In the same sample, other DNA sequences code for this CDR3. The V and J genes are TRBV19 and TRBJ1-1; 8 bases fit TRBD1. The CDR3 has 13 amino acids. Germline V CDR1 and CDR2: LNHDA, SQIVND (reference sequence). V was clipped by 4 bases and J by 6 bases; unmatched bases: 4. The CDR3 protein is CASSTTGVSEAFF. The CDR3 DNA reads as TGTGCCAGTAGTACGACAGGGGTCTCTGAAGCTTTCTTT.

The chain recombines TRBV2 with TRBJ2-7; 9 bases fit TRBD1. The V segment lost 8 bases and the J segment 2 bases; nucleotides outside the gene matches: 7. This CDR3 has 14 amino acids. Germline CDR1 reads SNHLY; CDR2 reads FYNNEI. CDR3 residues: CASAGTGTPYEQYF. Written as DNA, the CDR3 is TGTGCCAGCGCCGGGACAGGGACCCCCTACGAGCAGTACTTC.

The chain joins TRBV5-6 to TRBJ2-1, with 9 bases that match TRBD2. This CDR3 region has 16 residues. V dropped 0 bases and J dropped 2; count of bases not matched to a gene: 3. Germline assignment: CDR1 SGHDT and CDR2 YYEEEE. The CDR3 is CASSLAAGGPYNEQFF. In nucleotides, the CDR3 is TGTGCCAGCAGCTTGGCCGCGGGAGGGCCCTACAATGAGCAGTTCTTC.

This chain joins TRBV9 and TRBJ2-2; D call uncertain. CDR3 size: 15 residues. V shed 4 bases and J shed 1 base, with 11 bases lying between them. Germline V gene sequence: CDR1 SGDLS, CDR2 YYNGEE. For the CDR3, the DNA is TGTGCCAGCAGCCTCGTCACAGAGAACACCGGGGAGCTGTTTTTT. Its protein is CASSLVTENTGELFF.

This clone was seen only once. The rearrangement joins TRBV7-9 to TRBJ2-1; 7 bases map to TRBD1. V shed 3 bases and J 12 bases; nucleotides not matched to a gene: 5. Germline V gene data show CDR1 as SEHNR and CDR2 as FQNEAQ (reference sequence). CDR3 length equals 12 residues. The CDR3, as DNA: TGTGCCAGCAGCTTGCTACAGGGGTGGCAGTTCTTC. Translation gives CASSLLQGWQFF.

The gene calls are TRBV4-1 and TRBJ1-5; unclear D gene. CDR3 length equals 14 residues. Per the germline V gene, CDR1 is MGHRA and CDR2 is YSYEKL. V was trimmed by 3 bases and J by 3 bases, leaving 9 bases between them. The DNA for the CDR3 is TGCGCCAGCAGCCAGTCCGAGGCCAATCAGCCCCAGCATTTT. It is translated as CASSQSEANQPQHF.

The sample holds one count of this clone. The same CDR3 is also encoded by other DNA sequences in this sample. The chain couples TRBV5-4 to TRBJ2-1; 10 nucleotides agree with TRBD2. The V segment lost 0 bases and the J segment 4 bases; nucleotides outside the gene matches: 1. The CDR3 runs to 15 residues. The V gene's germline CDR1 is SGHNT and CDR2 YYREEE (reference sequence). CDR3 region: CASSLGTSGYNEQFF. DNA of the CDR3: TGTGCCAGCAGCTTGGGGACTAGCGGTTACAATGAGCAGTTCTTC.

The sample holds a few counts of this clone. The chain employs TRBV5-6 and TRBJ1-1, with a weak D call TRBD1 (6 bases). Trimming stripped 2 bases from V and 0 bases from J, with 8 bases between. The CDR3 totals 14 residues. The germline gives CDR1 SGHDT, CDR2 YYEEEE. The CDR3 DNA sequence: TGTGCCAGCAGCTTCGGACAGATGAACACTGAAGCTTTCTTT. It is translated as CASSFGQMNTEAFF.

This CDR3 is CASSLVRSYNEQFF. For the CDR3, the DNA is TGTGCCAGCAGTCTGGTTAGGAGTTACAATGAGCAGTTCTTC. This chain uses TRBV27 with TRBJ2-1; no reliable D call. The length of the CDR3 is 14 residues. Trimming removed 5 bases at V and 4 bases at J, with 12 bases between. The germline gives CDR1 MNHEY, CDR2 SMNVEV (reference sequence).

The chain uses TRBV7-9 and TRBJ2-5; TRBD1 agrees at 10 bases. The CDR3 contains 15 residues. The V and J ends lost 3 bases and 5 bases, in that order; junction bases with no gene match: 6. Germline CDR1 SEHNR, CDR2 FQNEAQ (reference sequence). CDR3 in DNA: TGTGCCAGCAGCTTTTTGGGACAGGGGACGGAGACCCAGTACTTC. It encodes CASSFLGQGTETQYF.

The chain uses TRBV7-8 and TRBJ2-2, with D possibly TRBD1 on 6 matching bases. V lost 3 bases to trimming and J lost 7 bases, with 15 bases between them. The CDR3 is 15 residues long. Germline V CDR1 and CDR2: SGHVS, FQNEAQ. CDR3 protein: CASSFTGPSIGELFF. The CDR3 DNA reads TGTGCCAGCAGCTTTACAGGGCCGAGCATCGGGGAGCTGTTTTTT.